A few counts support the clone carrying this TCR beta chain. Antigen specificity is unknown. This sample was included in a study of cytomegalovirus exposure and HLA in healthy donors. This CDR3 comprises 12 residues. V was pared by 11 bases and J by 1 base, with 5 bases of the junction left unmatched. From germline, CDR1 is MNHEY and CDR2 SVGAGI. Study-wide points: Differences between HLA loci emerged in a later analysis of TCR association rates, with DRB1 most and HLA-C fewest. Overall, roughly 160 TCR beta chains were annotated as cytomegalovirus-associated. TCR beta chain V- and J-gene trimming was linked, in a later analysis, to a missense variant in DCLRE1C.

The study ran its PCR with 60 Vbeta and 13 Jbeta primers. Profiling relied on immunoSEQ multiplex PCR, and the TCRdb table lists in-frame clones only, not all of them. The table has about 150,000 clones, over 70% seen once; the top ten hold 1% to 1.5%. This sequence originates from a man aged 45 to 65 in good health and CMV-seropositive. Sample: PBMCs. The V gene is TRBV6-5, the J gene TRBJ2-7; 7 bases line up with TRBD1. The CDR3 bases are TGTGCCGTCCGGGACAGATCCTACGAGCAGTACTTC. Translating gives CAVRDRSYEQYF.